The rows below give T cell receptor beta chains drawn from one sample of a study of shared clonotypes between healthy human individuals. Using immunoSEQ multiplex PCR, the repertoire was profiled, and TCRdb retains in-frame clones only, with some absent. The repertoire has approximately 2,300,000 clones, 85% to 95% of them found once; the top ten carry 0.37%. The sample taken for sequencing was naive CD4+ T cells from PBMCs. All receptors come from a man between 18 and 29 years old in good health. Some clones in this sample may be carry-over from other donors' samples. Each CDR3 is given with its conserved first and last residue. Each record gives: V gene, J gene, clone size, D gene, CDR3 DNA, CDR3 protein. A D gene is named only where the DNA matches it firmly. For some rows the clone size is stated as once, few or many, or as a class when expanded; others skip it.

V gene: TRBV5-6
J gene: TRBJ2-5
clone size: .
D gene: .
CDR3 DNA: TGTGCCAGCAGCCCCCGACTAACCAAAGAGACCCAGTACTTC
CDR3 protein: CASSPRLTKETQYF

V gene: TRBV10-1
J gene: TRBJ2-3
clone size: .
D gene: TRBD1
CDR3 DNA: TGCGCCAGCAGTGAGTCGTGGAAGGGGGCGGCAGATACGCAGTATTTT
CDR3 protein: CASSESWKGAADTQYF

V gene: TRBV28
J gene: TRBJ2-7
clone size: .
D gene: TRBD2
CDR3 DNA: TGTGCCAGCAGTAGGGAGGCTAGCGGGAGGGGGGAGCAGTACTTC
CDR3 protein: CASSREASGRGEQYF

V gene: TRBV5-5
J gene: TRBJ1-3
clone size: .
D gene: TRBD1
CDR3 DNA: TGTGCCAGCAGCCCGGGACAGGGGCGGGACACCATATATTTT
CDR3 protein: CASSPGQGRDTIYF

V gene: TRBV5-4
J gene: TRBJ2-1
clone size: .
D gene: .
CDR3 DNA: TGTGCCAGCAGCCGACTGGCTTACAATGAGCAGTTCTTC
CDR3 protein: CASSRLAYNEQFF

V gene: TRBV12-5
J gene: TRBJ1-1
clone size: .
D gene: .
CDR3 DNA: TGTGCTAGTGGTTCCGGGACAACCCGGGCCTACACTGAAGCTTTCTTT
CDR3 protein: CASGSGTTRAYTEAFF

V gene: TRBV28
J gene: TRBJ2-6
clone size: .
D gene: .
CDR3 DNA: TGTGCCAGCAGCTCTCATCAGGGAGGAACTGGGGCCAACGTCCTGACTTTC
CDR3 protein: CASSSHQGGTGANVLTF

V gene: TRBV6-6
J gene: TRBJ1-2
clone size: once
D gene: .
CDR3 DNA: TGTGCCAGCAGTTACGGTAGCGGCTACACCTTC
CDR3 protein: CASSYGSGYTF

V gene: TRBV13
J gene: TRBJ1-1
clone size: .
D gene: .
CDR3 DNA: TGTGCCAGCAGCTTAATAACGGGGAACACTGAAGCTTTCTTT
CDR3 protein: CASSLITGNTEAFF

V gene: TRBV28
J gene: TRBJ2-4
clone size: .
D gene: .
CDR3 DNA: TGTGCCAGCAGTTTATGGGGAGCGGAGTTAGCCAAAAACATTCAGTACTTC
CDR3 protein: CASSLWGAELAKNIQYF

V gene: TRBV9
J gene: TRBJ2-4
clone size: .
D gene: .
CDR3 DNA: TGTGCCAGCAGCGGGCCGGGACCCCTGGCAGGGAACATTCAGTACTTC
CDR3 protein: CASSGPGPLAGNIQYF

V gene: TRBV7-6
J gene: TRBJ2-4
clone size: .
D gene: .
CDR3 DNA: TGTGCCAGCAGCGCCGGGACATCAAGGCGGGCCAAAAACATTCAGTACTTC
CDR3 protein: CASSAGTSRRAKNIQYF

V gene: TRBV5-1
J gene: TRBJ2-7
clone size: .
D gene: TRBD1
CDR3 DNA: TGCGCCAGCCGACAGGGGGACTCCTACGAGCAGTACTTC
CDR3 protein: CASRQGDSYEQYF

V gene: TRBV28
J gene: TRBJ2-7
clone size: .
D gene: .
CDR3 DNA: TGTGCCGTCTTACGAGCCCACGCCCTCTACGAGCAGTACTTC
CDR3 protein: CAVLRAHALYEQYF

V gene: TRBV10-2
J gene: TRBJ1-1
clone size: once
D gene: .
CDR3 DNA: TGCGCCAGCAGTGAATACTCATCGGGCACCGGGAACACTGAAGCTTTCTTT
CDR3 protein: CASSEYSSGTGNTEAFF

V gene: TRBV5-6
J gene: TRBJ2-7
clone size: .
D gene: .
CDR3 DNA: TGTGCCAGCAGCCCGTTTCAATCCTACGAGCAGTACTTC
CDR3 protein: CASSPFQSYEQYF

V gene: TRBV5-4
J gene: TRBJ2-6
clone size: .
D gene: .
CDR3 DNA: TGTGCCAGCAGTGAGGGGAGCAGGCCCTCTGGGGCCAACGTCCTGACTTTC
CDR3 protein: CASSEGSRPSGANVLTF

V gene: TRBV21-1
J gene: TRBJ1-2
clone size: .
D gene: .
CDR3 DNA: TGTGCCAGCAGCAAGGACAGGGGAAACTATGGCTACACCTTC
CDR3 protein: CASSKDRGNYGYTF

V gene: TRBV5-1
J gene: TRBJ2-7
clone size: .
D gene: .
CDR3 DNA: TGCGCCAGCAGCTTGGGCCCGGGACGCCCGTCGGGCGAGCAGTACTTC
CDR3 protein: CASSLGPGRPSGEQYF

V gene: TRBV10-3
J gene: TRBJ2-7
clone size: .
D gene: .
CDR3 DNA: TGTGCCATCAGTGAGTCGGAGACATTGCCCCGTGGGTACGAGCAGTACTTC
CDR3 protein: CAISESETLPRGYEQYF

V gene: TRBV11-3
J gene: TRBJ2-2
clone size: .
D gene: .
CDR3 DNA: TGTGCCAGCAGCCCTCGGGGCGGGGAGCTGTTTTTT
CDR3 protein: CASSPRGGELFF

V gene: TRBV28
J gene: TRBJ1-2
clone size: .
D gene: .
CDR3 DNA: TGTGCCAGCAGTTCAAACAGGGCTCGGGGCTACACCTTC
CDR3 protein: CASSSNRARGYTF

V gene: TRBV25-1
J gene: TRBJ1-2
clone size: .
D gene: .
CDR3 DNA: TGTGCCAGCAGTGAACTAGGGGCCCTCCCCTATGGCTACACCTTC
CDR3 protein: CASSELGALPYGYTF

V gene: TRBV7-9
J gene: TRBJ2-7
clone size: once
D gene: TRBD1
CDR3 DNA: TGTGCCAGCAGCTTAAGTCAGGGGGCCTACGAGCAGTACTTC
CDR3 protein: CASSLSQGAYEQYF

V gene: TRBV5-5
J gene: TRBJ1-3
clone size: .
D gene: .
CDR3 DNA: TGTGCCAGCAGCTTGGATCTGGGGAGGGTGCCCATATATTTT
CDR3 protein: CASSLDLGRVPIYF

V gene: TRBV28
J gene: TRBJ2-7
clone size: .
D gene: TRBD2
CDR3 DNA: TGTGCCAGCAGTTCGGGGACTACGACCTACGAGCAGTACTTC
CDR3 protein: CASSSGTTTYEQYF

V gene: TRBV6-6
J gene: TRBJ2-7
clone size: .
D gene: .
CDR3 DNA: TGTGCCAGCAGTAAACCCACGTGGTACGAGCAGTACTTC
CDR3 protein: CASSKPTWYEQYF

V gene: TRBV5-1
J gene: TRBJ2-1
clone size: .
D gene: .
CDR3 DNA: TGCGCCAGCAGCTTGACTCACGGGGAGCAGTTCTTC
CDR3 protein: CASSLTHGEQFF

V gene: TRBV2
J gene: TRBJ2-7
clone size: .
D gene: TRBD1
CDR3 DNA: TGTGCCAGCAGTGAATCCGGGACAGAGGGGTACGAGCAGTACTTC
CDR3 protein: CASSESGTEGYEQYF

V gene: TRBV5-4
J gene: TRBJ1-2
clone size: .
D gene: .
CDR3 DNA: TGTGCCAGCAGCTTGTCAGGGGCCAATAACTATGGCTACACCTTC
CDR3 protein: CASSLSGANNYGYTF

V gene: TRBV7-9
J gene: TRBJ2-5
clone size: .
D gene: .
CDR3 DNA: TGTGCCAGCAGCTTAAGAGGGGCAGAGACCCAGTACTTC
CDR3 protein: CASSLRGAETQYF

V gene: TRBV30
J gene: TRBJ2-7
clone size: .
D gene: TRBD1
CDR3 DNA: TGTGCCTGGGCCCGGGACAGCTACGAGCAGTACTTC
CDR3 protein: CAWARDSYEQYF

V gene: TRBV7-3
J gene: TRBJ2-2
clone size: .
D gene: .
CDR3 DNA: TGTGCCAGCAGCCCCGGCACGTACGGGGAGCTGTTTTTT
CDR3 protein: CASSPGTYGELFF

V gene: TRBV11-2
J gene: TRBJ2-4
clone size: .
D gene: .
CDR3 DNA: TGTGCCAGCAGCTTAGATGTACAGGAACTAGCCAAAAACATTCAGTACTTC
CDR3 protein: CASSLDVQELAKNIQYF

V gene: TRBV10-1
J gene: TRBJ1-3
clone size: .
D gene: TRBD1
CDR3 DNA: TGCGCCAGCCAGGACAGGGTCTCTGGAAACACCATATATTTT
CDR3 protein: CASQDRVSGNTIYF

V gene: TRBV10-3
J gene: TRBJ2-3
clone size: .
D gene: .
CDR3 DNA: TGTGCCATCAGTCCCGGAGATACGCAGTATTTT
CDR3 protein: CAISPGDTQYF

V gene: TRBV2
J gene: TRBJ1-1
clone size: .
D gene: .
CDR3 DNA: TGTGCCAGCAGTATTCAGGGTACGACTGAAGCTTTCTTT
CDR3 protein: CASSIQGTTEAFF

V gene: TRBV29-1
J gene: TRBJ1-1
clone size: few
D gene: .
CDR3 DNA: TGCAGCGTTGAAGTGCTGGGGGGCCTGAACACTGAAGCTTTCTTT
CDR3 protein: CSVEVLGGLNTEAFF

V gene: TRBV21-1
J gene: TRBJ1-4
clone size: .
D gene: .
CDR3 DNA: TGTGCCAGCGTTAGAAGGGGACTTCCCTCAACTAATGAAAAACTGTTTTTT
CDR3 protein: CASVRRGLPSTNEKLFF

V gene: TRBV9
J gene: TRBJ1-5
clone size: .
D gene: .
CDR3 DNA: TGTGCCAGCAGCAAGACGGGAAATCAGCCCCAGCATTTT
CDR3 protein: CASSKTGNQPQHF

V gene: TRBV6-6
J gene: TRBJ2-4
clone size: once
D gene: .
CDR3 DNA: TGTGCCAGCAGTTCAAGGACGGGACTTAAAAACATTCAGTACTTC
CDR3 protein: CASSSRTGLKNIQYF

V gene: TRBV7-2
J gene: TRBJ1-1
clone size: .
D gene: .
CDR3 DNA: TGTGCCAGCAGCTTAGTTTTTGGGGGAAACACTGAAGCTTTCTTT
CDR3 protein: CASSLVFGGNTEAFF

V gene: TRBV13
J gene: TRBJ2-1
clone size: .
D gene: .
CDR3 DNA: TGTGCCAGCAGCTCACTGTGGGGATACTCCTACAATGAGCAGTTCTTC
CDR3 protein: CASSSLWGYSYNEQFF

V gene: TRBV5-6
J gene: TRBJ1-1
clone size: .
D gene: .
CDR3 DNA: TGTGCCAGCAGCTTGGCCCGGAGAAGCACTGAAGCTTTCTTT
CDR3 protein: CASSLARRSTEAFF

V gene: TRBV30
J gene: TRBJ2-7
clone size: .
D gene: TRBD1
CDR3 DNA: TGTGCCTGGAGTGTAGACAGGGGGCTCGAGCAGTACTTC
CDR3 protein: CAWSVDRGLEQYF

V gene: TRBV9
J gene: TRBJ2-7
clone size: .
D gene: .
CDR3 DNA: TGTGCCAGCAGCGTGGGAGATGGCAGGGCGGTCATGGGTAACGAGCAGTACTTC
CDR3 protein: CASSVGDGRAVMGNEQYF

V gene: TRBV4-3
J gene: TRBJ2-5
clone size: .
D gene: .
CDR3 DNA: TGCGCCAGCAGCCAAGAAATTTCCAGGGTTGGGGAGACCCAGTACTTC
CDR3 protein: CASSQEISRVGETQYF

V gene: TRBV9
J gene: TRBJ2-1
clone size: .
D gene: TRBD2
CDR3 DNA: TGTGCCAGCAGCAAAACTAGCGGGAGGGCTGAGCAGTTCTTC
CDR3 protein: CASSKTSGRAEQFF

V gene: TRBV7-2
J gene: TRBJ2-7
clone size: .
D gene: TRBD2
CDR3 DNA: TGTGCCAGCAGCTTAGGGAGGCGGGAGCTCTCCTACGAGCAGTACTTC
CDR3 protein: CASSLGRRELSYEQYF

V gene: TRBV4-3
J gene: TRBJ1-2
clone size: .
D gene: .
CDR3 DNA: TGCGCCAGCAGCCAGGAACAGGGAGGCTACACCTTC
CDR3 protein: CASSQEQGGYTF

V gene: TRBV7-9
J gene: TRBJ2-7
clone size: .
D gene: TRBD2
CDR3 DNA: TGTGCCAGCAGCATTACTAGCGGGAGTTACTACGAGCAGTACTTC
CDR3 protein: CASSITSGSYYEQYF